Sequencing of this TCR beta chain was carried out in a study of blood T cell repertoires in COVID-19. Study at large: From the United States, Italy and Spain came samples of acute and convalescent COVID-19. T cells, B-cell-depleted T cells, or PBMCs provided the cDNA or gDNA that served as material.

Per the original data handling: Amplification of reference gene primers provided the estimated nucleated cell counts. The data were produced by immunoSEQ multiplex PCR, yet TCRdb's version contains in-frame clones alone and is incomplete. The V and J calls and clone size come from that table; D and trimming were worked out from the DNA. This table holds about 84,000 clones, around 80% found once. V was cut by 3 bases and J by 2 bases, with 11 bases left in between. Germline values: CDR1 WSHSY, CDR2 SAAADI. This CDR3 region has 15 residues. This receptor was identified in an elderly man with active or convalescent COVID-19. V is TRBV10-2 and J is TRBJ1-3; no definite D call. Sequencing was done on a sample of peripheral blood. The CDR3 sequence: CASSEILGPGNTIYF. The CDR3 DNA is TGCGCCAGCAGTGAAATCTTGGGCCCTGGAAACACCATATATTTT.